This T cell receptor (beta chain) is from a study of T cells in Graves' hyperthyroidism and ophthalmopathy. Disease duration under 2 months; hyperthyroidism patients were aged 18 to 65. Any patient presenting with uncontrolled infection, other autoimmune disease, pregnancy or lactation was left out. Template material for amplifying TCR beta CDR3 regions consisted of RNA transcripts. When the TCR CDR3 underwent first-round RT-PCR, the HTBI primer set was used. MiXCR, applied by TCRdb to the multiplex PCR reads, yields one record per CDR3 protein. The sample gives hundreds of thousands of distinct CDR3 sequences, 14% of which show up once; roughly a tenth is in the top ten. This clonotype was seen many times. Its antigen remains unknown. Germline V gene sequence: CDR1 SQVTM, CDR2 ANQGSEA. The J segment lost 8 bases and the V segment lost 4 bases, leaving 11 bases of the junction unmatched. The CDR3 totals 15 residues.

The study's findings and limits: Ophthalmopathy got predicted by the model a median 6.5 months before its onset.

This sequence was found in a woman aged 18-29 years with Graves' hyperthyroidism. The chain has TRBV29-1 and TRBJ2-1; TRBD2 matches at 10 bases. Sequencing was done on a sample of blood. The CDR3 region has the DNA TGCAGCGTTGTGTCTAGCGGGAGTACTGGGGATGAGCAGTTCTTC. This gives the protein CSVVSSGSTGDEQFF.